This is a list of T cell receptor beta chains from one sample in a study of cytomegalovirus exposure and HLA in healthy donors. The table came from immunoSEQ multiplex PCR; TCRdb's copy has only in-frame clones and leaves some out. The sample contains about 140,000 clones, 80% of which appear only once. The sample taken for sequencing was PBMCs. Source of these receptors: a male donor in good health and CMV-seropositive. Each CDR3 is given without its conserved first and last residue.

V	J	CDR3
TRBV4-3	TRBJ2-5	ASSQADPGTQY
TRBV27	TRBJ2-5	ASGWGGGETQY
TRBV5-1	TRBJ2-3	ASKGGTWSTDTQY
TRBV7-3	TRBJ2-1	ASSRIGGASYSEQF
TRBV4-2	TRBJ1-6	ASSPGQNNSPLH
TRBV4-3	TRBJ2-7	ASSRYRDRGDEQY
TRBV6-1	-	ASSPGSLSYEQY
TRBV6-1	TRBJ2-3	ASSEEMGGGTDTQY
TRBV2	TRBJ2-7	ASSGDRYEQY
TRBV10-3	TRBJ2-7	AISERTSGLDEQY
TRBV10-1	TRBJ1-6	ASRARTGGRPPLH
TRBV27	TRBJ2-5	ASSLVAGRQETQY
TRBV6-1	TRBJ2-3	ASSEGSGLWKDTQY
TRBV13	TRBJ2-1	ASSLTWDRRNEQF
TRBV11-3	TRBJ2-3	ASSLTYRGSDTQY
TRBV5-8	TRBJ1-2	ASSWTGPGYGYT
TRBV9	TRBJ2-5	ASSAGGRETQY
TRBV6-4	TRBJ2-1	ASSASGGSYNEQF
TRBV6-5	TRBJ1-1	ASSYSSPFEAF
TRBV6-5	TRBJ2-2	ASSYAMMNTGELF
TRBV9	TRBJ2-3	ASSASGAETDTQY
TRBV13	TRBJ2-4	ASSLRTGYDIQY
TRBV7-2	TRBJ2-1	ASSLQGLGIRNEQF
TRBV19	TRBJ1-1	ASSISFGSDTEAF
TRBV25-1	TRBJ2-3	ASMWTGCTDTQY
TRBV27	TRBJ2-1	ASSFGQGDNEQF
TRBV18	TRBJ2-1	ASSPIPSNNEQF
TRBV30	TRBJ2-7	AWTPSSGTYEQY
TRBV14	TRBJ2-7	ASSRSNGYEQY
TRBV9	TRBJ2-7	ASSVGAGGAYEQY
TRBV7-6	TRBJ1-3	ASSAAGTPGNTIY
TRBV27	TRBJ2-7	ASSSGASYEQY
TRBV7-9	TRBJ2-2	SSSFGPGELF
TRBV7-9	TRBJ2-3	SSSFGDGQRDTQY
TRBV18	TRBJ2-1	ASSPGTSSYNEQF
TRBV5-1	TRBJ2-1	ASSLEDSSLYNEQF
TRBV14	TRBJ2-7	ASSHRQTFYEQY
TRBV7-9	TRBJ2-5	ASRGAGGSETQY
TRBV7-8	TRBJ1-6	ASTLSSYNSPLH
TRBV5-1	TRBJ1-6	ASSLTGVGNSPLH
TRBV2	TRBJ1-6	ASSGTTVASPLH
TRBV28	TRBJ1-1	ASSPAANTEAF
TRBV9	TRBJ2-7	ASSVGALAMGYEQY
TRBV9	TRBJ2-5	ASSASLGLAVQETQY
TRBV2	TRBJ2-7	ASNLDSSSYEQY
TRBV11-2	TRBJ2-2	ASSSSRDRGPTGELF
TRBV5-4	TRBJ1-6	ASSLDGVLRALH
TRBV5-6	TRBJ2-1	ASRASSGSQGGQF
TRBV5-1	TRBJ2-7	ASSLARSYEQY
TRBV5-6	TRBJ1-6	ASSLSVTARIPLH
TRBV4-1	TRBJ1-1	ASRPTGGNTEAF
TRBV7-9	TRBJ2-7	ASSSGRGKDYEQY
TRBV5-1	TRBJ2-3	ASSPWTGGSPDTQY